This T cell receptor beta chain was sequenced in a study of CD8+CD57+ T cells in acquired aplastic anemia. Whole-study context: The sorted CD4+ and CD8+ cells yielded an average approximately 3 ug of DNA. Healthy donor sequencing depth: 8.5 million to 10.8 million CD4+, approximately 11 million CD8+ reads.

Findings of the study overall: Patients and controls shared roughly 30 CD8+ CDR3 sequences, which appeared highly expressed in patients and within their immunodominant clones. In CD8+ cells, Simpson's diversity showed no significant difference between patients and controls.

This clonotype was seen repeatedly, ten times or more. Its antigen remains unidentified. Investigators profiled TCR beta VDJ and CDR3 from genomic DNA template. MiXCR was run by TCRdb on the reads, yielding one entry per CDR3 protein. The sample carries approximately 170,000 distinct CDR3 sequences, roughly 56% recorded once. The CDR3 is made up of 14 amino acids. The V gene's germline CDR1 is KGHSH and CDR2 LQKENI. Trimming stripped 0 bases from V and 1 base from J, with 6 bases between. The receptor was derived from a human donor in good health, serving as a control. The chain has TRBV18 and TRBJ2-5, with no clear D. Sequenced: sorted CD4+, CD8+, or CD8+CD57+ T cells (not recorded which) from PBMCs. The CDR3: CASSPPTPQETQYF. The CDR3 nucleotides read TGTGCCAGCTCACCACCGACACCCCAAGAGACCCAGTACTTC. The variable domain in full, completed from reference TRBV18 and TRBJ2-5, reads NAGVMQNPRHLVRRRGQEARLRCSPMKGHSHVYWYRQLPEEGLKFMVYLQKENIIDESGMPKERFSAEFPKEGPSILRIQQVVRGDSAAYFCASSPPTPQETQYFGPGTRLLVL.